This TCR beta chain comes out of a study of OX40 agonist ivuxolimab in advanced cancers. Study as a whole: Patients with hepatocellular carcinoma, melanoma, renal cell or head and neck cancer made up the dose-escalation patients.

The germline V gene has CDR1 LGHNA and CDR2 YSLEER. The CDR3 has 17 amino acids. Trimming took 1 base from V and 4 from J, leaving 17 bases between them. The repertoire was sequenced with immunoSEQ multiplex PCR; TCRdb's copy has only in-frame clones and lacks some. The table lists about 23,000 clones, roughly three quarters of them singletons. The source of this sequence is an adult with an advanced solid tumor such as melanoma, head and neck, liver or kidney cancer. This chain joins TRBV4-3 and TRBJ2-1; the D gene is possibly TRBD2 (7 bases). The sample in question was CD4+ or CD8+ T cells sorted from blood, obtained in a trial of the OX40 agonist ivuxolimab. The CDR3 protein is CASSQGAGGRLYNEQFF. In DNA, the CDR3 is TGCGCCAGCAGCCAAGGGGCCGGGGGGCGTTTATACAATGAGCAGTTCTTC.